This T cell receptor (beta chain) derives from a study of identical twins. TCRdb processed the 5' RACE reads anew with MiXCR; each CDR3 protein has one entry. The sample lists about 720,000 distinct CDR3 sequences, roughly 20% occurring once. The germline CDR1 and CDR2 sequences are LGHNT and FRNRAP. The CDR3 has 20 amino acids. After removal of 5 bases from V and 3 bases from J, the junction contained 17 bases not matched to a gene. The sample was also linked to a second study, of T cells expressing NK-cell markers. That publication notes: Cells sorted as CD3+CD56+NKG2C+, CD3+CD56+NKG2C- and CD3+CD56-NKG2C+ T cells supplied the TCR beta repertoires.

Source material: PBMCs. The V call is TRBV12-5, the J call TRBJ2-3; TRBD2 matches 13 bases. This receptor was obtained from a woman aged 18-29 years in good health. The CDR3 is CASGQPPGLAGRGGTDTQYF. The CDR3 coding sequence is TGTGCTAGTGGTCAGCCACCGGGACTAGCGGGGAGAGGTGGTACAGATACGCAGTATTTT.